The 20 T cell receptor beta chains listed next were all sequenced from one sample in a study of blood T cells in healthy people across ages. Sample-barcoded 5' priming and a J-beta primer mix drove a second PCR of roughly 6 to 12 cycles. A single record per CDR3 protein comes from TCRdb applying MiXCR to the 5' RACE reads. The table includes some 1.6 million distinct CDR3 sequences, 30% to 40% detected once. The sequencing input was blood. The source of these receptors is a woman in her thirties in good health.

This clonotype has just a few counts. This chain connects TRBV4-2 to TRBJ2-5; TRBD2 agrees at 15 bases. Germline CDR1 reads LGHNA; CDR2 reads YNFKEQ. Trimming cost V 3 bases and J 5 bases; bases outside gene matches: 13. The CDR3 totals 19 residues. CDR3 region: CASSQTGTSGRSGVETQYF. The CDR3 region has the DNA TGTGCCAGCAGCCAGACCGGGACTAGCGGGAGGTCCGGGGTGGAGACCCAGTACTTC.

The J gene is TRBJ1-6, the V gene TRBV27, with D possibly TRBD1 on 5 matching bases. This CDR3 is 14 amino acids long. The germline V gene has CDR1 MNHEY and CDR2 SMNVEV (reference sequence). Trimming took 5 bases from V and 7 from J, leaving 12 bases between them. The CDR3: CASSPTDRNSPLHF. The CDR3 DNA follows: TGTGCCAGCAGTCCGACAGACCGAAATTCACCCCTCCACTTT.

There are a few counts of this clonotype. The chain combines TRBV5-1 with TRBJ1-6, with no clear D. Germline assignment: CDR1 SGHRS and CDR2 YFSETQ. V dropped 3 bases and J dropped 9 bases, with 16 bases sitting between them. The CDR3 is 15 residues long. CDR3 bases: TGCGCCAGCAGCTGGGAGGGTGACACGACTTCACCCCTCCACTTT. It yields the protein CASSWEGDTTSPLHF.

J is TRBJ2-1 and V is TRBV6-2 or TRBV6-3, with TRBD2 matching 7 bases. In germline, CDR1 is MNHEY, CDR2 SVGEGT. The CDR3 extends over 16 amino acids. Losses at the gene ends were 7 bases for V and 3 bases for J; bases not matched to a gene: 12. The CDR3 protein is CASTPIGEGFYNEQFF. In DNA, the CDR3 is TGTGCCAGCACCCCCATAGGGGAGGGATTCTACAATGAGCAGTTCTTC.

This clonotype was seen ten or more times. The rearrangement joins TRBV12-3 or TRBV12-4 to TRBJ1-6, with D tentatively TRBD1 (6 bases). The CDR3 length is 15 residues. V dropped 6 bases and J dropped 10 bases, with 19 bases sitting between them. CDR3 DNA sequence: TGTGCCAGCAGCAGAAGGGACAACGACGGCTCACCCCTCCACTTT. Its translation: CASSRRDNDGSPLHF.

This chain links TRBV28 with TRBJ1-1; D perhaps matches TRBD1 (5 bases). CDR3 length: 15 amino acids. V was trimmed by 6 bases and J by 3 bases, leaving 17 bases between them. Germline CDR1 MDHEN, CDR2 SYDVKM. CDR3 DNA sequence: TGTGCCAGCAGCTCGATGGGCCGAGGGGACACTGAAGCTTTCTTT. It codes for CASSSMGRGDTEAFF.

This chain uses TRBV11-2 with TRBJ2-5; 10 nucleotides match TRBD2. The CDR3 consists of 17 residues. Germline V gives CDR1 SGHAT, CDR2 FQNNGV. V was clipped by 4 bases and J by 4 bases; unmatched bases: 12. In DNA form, the CDR3 reads TGTGCCAGCAGCTCCCGGGGTAGCGGGAGGTTCGGAGAGACCCAGTACTTC. Its translation: CASSSRGSGRFGETQYF.

This clonotype was detected a few times. The gene calls are TRBV20-1 and TRBJ2-5, with 10 bases matching TRBD2. The CDR3 has 14 amino acids. Germline CDR1 and CDR2: DFQATT and SNEGSKA (reference sequence). V gave up 5 bases and J gave up 5 bases; unmatched junction bases: 8. As DNA, the CDR3 is TGCAGTGCTTTAGCGGGAGGTATCGGGGAGACCCAGTACTTC. This sequence encodes CSALAGGIGETQYF.

This clonotype was seen many times. The J gene is TRBJ2-7, the V gene TRBV5-1; perhaps TRBD2 as D (6 bases). Trimming took off 3 bases at V and 7 bases at J, with 11 bases between the two ends. Germline assignment: CDR1 SGHRS and CDR2 YFSETQ. CDR3 length: 12 residues. The CDR3 here is CASSSLGGEQYF. The DNA for the CDR3 is TGCGCCAGCAGCTCCTTGGGGGGAGAGCAGTACTTC.

This chain uses TRBV3-1 with TRBJ2-7, with 10 bases that match TRBD1. The CDR3 has 15 residues. Trimming cost V 3 bases and J 5 bases; bases outside gene matches: 7. CDR1 LGHDT and CDR2 YNNKEL come from the germline V gene (reference sequence). The CDR3 DNA follows: TGTGCCAGCAGCCATCCCGGGACAGGGGATAACGAGCAGTACTTC. It yields the protein CASSHPGTGDNEQYF.

This chain joins TRBV27 and TRBJ2-5, with D uncertain. The DNA end lines up better with TRBJ2-7; the J call may be wrong. The CDR3 has 12 amino acids. Germline V gives CDR1 MNHEY, CDR2 SMNVEV (reference sequence). The CDR3 coding sequence is TGTGCCAGCAGAGGGCAGTTCTACGAGCAGTACTTC. Translating gives CASRGQFYEQYF.

V and J are TRBV7-6 and TRBJ1-1; 9 bases agree with TRBD1. The junction had 11 bases not matched to a gene; V was cut back by 4 bases and J by 5 bases. The CDR3 loop spans 16 amino acids. Germline V gene sequence: CDR1 SGHVS, CDR2 FNYEAQ. The CDR3: CASSSGTGRLNTEAFF. The CDR3 nucleotides are TGTGCCAGCAGCTCCGGGACAGGGCGTTTAAATACTGAAGCTTTCTTT.

The chain joins TRBV6-2 or TRBV6-3 to TRBJ2-3; TRBD2 aligns across 11 bases. Germline CDR1 MNHEY, CDR2 SVGEGT. The CDR3 length is 17 residues. With V trimmed by 5 bases and J by 6 bases, 13 bases remained unmatched. Here the CDR3 reads CASSLGLAGTTGDTQYF. CDR3 sequence (DNA): TGTGCCAGCAGTCTTGGACTAGCGGGTACTACCGGGGATACGCAGTATTTT.

The chain recombines TRBV7-2 with TRBJ2-7; 8 bases agree with TRBD2. CDR3 length: 17 amino acids. J gave up 2 bases and V 4 bases, and 13 bases lay outside the gene matches. Germline values: CDR1 SGHTA, CDR2 FQGNSA. CDR3 loop: CASSSPTPGTRPYEQYF. Here the CDR3 DNA reads TGTGCCAGCAGCTCGCCCACACCCGGGACTAGACCCTACGAGCAGTACTTC.

This clonotype has a single count. At one end, the junction sequence differs from germline, possibly due to a read error. This chain connects TRBV18 to TRBJ2-7; the match to TRBD1 covers 10 bases. The germline CDR1 and CDR2 sequences are KGHSH and LQKENI. The CDR3 contains 15 residues. In DNA, the CDR3 is TGTACCAGCTCACCGGCAGGACAGGGGGCCTACGAGCAGTACTTC. Amino acid sequence: CTSSPAGQGAYEQYF.

The V call is TRBV2, the J call TRBJ2-1, with D possibly TRBD1 on 6 matching bases. V was clipped by 1 base and J by 9 bases, with 16 bases between them. The length of the CDR3 is 15 residues. The germline V gene encodes CDR1 SNHLY and CDR2 FYNNEI. The CDR3 DNA reads TGTGCCAGCAGTGAAGGTGGGGGCCAGTGGAGTGAGCAGTTCTTC. Protein: CASSEGGGQWSEQFF. Full variable domain (outside the CDR3, taken from reference TRBV2 and TRBJ2-1): EPEVTQTPSHQVTQMGQEVILRCVPISNHLYFYWYRQILGQKVEFLVSFYNNEISEKSEIFDDQFSVERPDGSNFTLKIRSTKLEDSAMYFCASSEGGGQWSEQFFGPGTRLTVL.

V and J are TRBV6-2 or TRBV6-3 and TRBJ1-2; 7 bases fit TRBD1. The J segment lost 6 bases and the V segment lost 11 bases, leaving 15 bases of the junction unmatched. Germline V gene lookup returns CDR1 MNHEY and CDR2 SVGEGT. CDR3 length: 14 residues. The CDR3, as DNA: TGTGCCCGCATACAAGCCGGGACAGTGAATGGCTACACCTTC. Translated: CARIQAGTVNGYTF.

The CDR3: CASNWAGEAWETQYF. The CDR3 DNA follows: TGTGCCAGCAACTGGGCGGGGGAAGCCTGGGAGACCCAGTACTTC. The chain links TRBV6-2 or TRBV6-3 to TRBJ2-5, with TRBD2 identical over 7 bases. This CDR3 has 15 residues. V shed 7 bases and J 5 bases; nucleotides not matched to a gene: 13. Germline V gives CDR1 MNHEY, CDR2 SVGEGT.

This clonotype is a singleton in its sample. Compared with germline, one end of the junction differs, possibly owing to a read error. The chain has TRBV12-3 or TRBV12-4 and TRBJ2-1; D is perhaps TRBD1 or TRBD2 (5 bases each). This CDR3 is built from 13 residues. The DNA of the CDR3 is TGTGCCAGCACCTTCGGGGCGTACAATGGGCAGTTCTTC. Translated, it gives CASTFGAYNGQFF.

DNA of the CDR3: TGCAGCGTTGGGACTCTGGCGGGGGGGGATACGCAGTATTTT. Protein product: CSVGTLAGGDTQYF. The rearrangement uses TRBV29-1 and TRBJ2-3; 9 nucleotides line up with TRBD2. The CDR3 sequence is 14 residues long. Germline assignment: CDR1 SQVTM and CDR2 ANQGSEA. After removal of 4 bases from V and 6 bases from J, the junction contained 8 bases not matched to a gene.